These T cell receptor beta chains were read from a single sample in a study of vaccination and CD4 T cells after COVID-19. TCRdb used MiXCR to reprocess the PCR reads, holding one entry per CDR3 protein. The sample lists some 20,000 distinct CDR3 sequences; about 60% were seen once. Source: CD4+ T cells from blood, taken after SARS-CoV-2 vaccination. The receptors here all came from a human donor who had recovered from COVID-19. The CDR3 runs from the conserved cysteine through the conserved F or W. Each record gives: CDR3 protein, J gene, V gene.

CASSIDLISNQPQHF,TRBJ1-5,TRBV19
CSVQTEMNTEAFF,TRBJ1-1,TRBV20-1
CASSEGASTDTQYF,TRBJ2-3,TRBV6-4
CASSLDTNQPQHF,TRBJ1-5,TRBV5-1
CASSSDIGASTDEQYF,TRBJ2-7,TRBV7-3
CASSPGGRNTEAFF,TRBJ1-1,TRBV2
CASSPGRDPSGANVLTF,TRBJ2-6,TRBV7-2
CASSYRGQFEKLFF,TRBJ1-4,TRBV6-2/TRBV6-3
CSARDRVLSTDTQYF,TRBJ2-3,TRBV20-1
CSASRGDGGSADTQYF,TRBJ2-3,TRBV20-1
CAISDASDEQYF,TRBJ2-7,TRBV10-3
CASSSLAGEADTQYF,TRBJ2-3,TRBV11-2
CASAKGPNSPLHF,TRBJ1-6,TRBV28
CATSRSGTGQSTIYF,TRBJ1-3,TRBV15
CATETGNTGELFF,TRBJ2-2,TRBV6-2/TRBV6-3
CSAAGQTQETQYF,TRBJ2-5,TRBV20-1
CASSLARQGNQPQHF,TRBJ1-5,TRBV5-6
CASSFPTSGSLSSYEQYF,TRBJ2-7,TRBV6-2/TRBV6-3
CSVQRESYEQYF,TRBJ2-7,TRBV29-1
CASSQSPGGGRGTDTQYF,TRBJ2-3,TRBV7-9
CASSQGGGTAFF,TRBJ1-1,TRBV4-1
CASRSIRWEQYF,TRBJ2-7,TRBV6-1
CASSGGSGANVLTF,TRBJ2-6,TRBV7-9
CATRSAGANTGELFF,TRBJ2-2,TRBV15
CSASEPAGRNNEQFF,TRBJ2-1,TRBV20-1
CASSFRLAGGPDTQYF,TRBJ2-3,TRBV5-4
CSAPPLKQGLTNEKLFF,TRBJ1-4,TRBV20-1
CAISEGYSNQPQHF,TRBJ1-5,TRBV10-3
CASGIGTGPWERAFF,TRBJ1-1,TRBV12-5
CASSLLGGAQETQYF,TRBJ2-5,TRBV7-8
CASSPRTSWDLTDTQYF,TRBJ2-3,TRBV7-9
CATSRSAGDRGRYEQYF,TRBJ2-7,TRBV15
CASSGPNRDSYEQYF,TRBJ2-7,TRBV10-2
CASSSYRSNQPQRF,TRBJ1-5,TRBV27